The 32 T cell receptor beta chains given below trace back to one sample, sequenced in a study of response to subunit inactivated influenza vaccine. MiXCR, applied by TCRdb to the RT-PCR reads, yields one record per CDR3 protein. The repertoire includes more than 700,000 distinct CDR3 sequences, less than 25% of them detected once, and more than 8.5% sits in the top ten. The input for sequencing was PBMCs from blood, taken more than 4 days after vaccination. The receptors here all came from a man between 50 and 59 years old who received an inactivated influenza vaccine.

This clonotype occurred a few times. The gene calls are TRBV7-2 and TRBJ2-7; 11 bases are a match to TRBD1. V lost 5 bases to trimming and J lost 4 bases; unmatched junction nucleotides: 7. CDR1 SGHTA and CDR2 FQGNSA come from the germline V gene. The CDR3 is 15 amino acids. CDR3 DNA sequence: TGTGCCAGCAGCCGGCGGGACAGGGGGAATTACGAGCAGTACTTC. It specifies CASSRRDRGNYEQYF.

The V gene is TRBV14, the J gene TRBJ2-1; D gene ambiguous. V gave up 1 base and J gave up 8 bases, with 9 bases separating them. CDR1 is SGHDN and CDR2 is FVKESK in the germline V gene. This CDR3 spans 13 amino acids. CDR3 DNA: TGTGCCAGCAGCCAAGTGAGGCGCGATGAGCAGTTCTTC. Its translation is CASSQVRRDEQFF.

The rearrangement joins TRBV6-1 to TRBJ1-2, with TRBD1 identical over 12 bases. CDR3 length equals 15 residues. The J segment lost 8 bases and the V segment lost 7 bases, leaving 11 bases of the junction unmatched. Per germline, CDR1 MNHNS and CDR2 SASEGT. The chain's CDR3 is CASTLRDRGHRGYTF. The CDR3 DNA reads TGTGCCAGCACCCTCAGGGACAGGGGGCATCGGGGCTACACCTTC.

This clonotype was counted once. The rearrangement uses TRBV19 and TRBJ2-6; 7 bases are a match to TRBD1. The CDR3 extends over 15 amino acids. V was clipped by 6 bases and J by 2 bases; unmatched bases: 4. Germline V gene lookup returns CDR1 LNHDA and CDR2 SQIVND (reference sequence). CDR3 bases: TGTGCCAGTAGGGAAACAGGGGCTGGGGCCAACGTCCTGACTTTC. This codes for CASRETGAGANVLTF. Using reference TRBV19 and TRBJ2-6 for the parts outside the CDR3, the full variable domain is DGGITQSPKYLFRKEGQNVTLSCEQNLNHDAMYWYRQDPGQGLRLIYYSQIVNDFQKGDIAEGYSVSREKKESFPLTVTSAQKNPTAFYLCASRETGAGANVLTFGAGSRLTVL.

The J gene is TRBJ2-7, the V gene TRBV12-3 or TRBV12-4, with D unresolved. This CDR3 has 15 residues. The V end lost 3 bases, the J end lost 0 bases, and 12 bases lay between the germline ends. The CDR3 DNA sequence: TGTGCCAGCAGTTTCGAGTGGGTCGCCTCCTACGAGCAGTACTTC. Amino acid sequence: CASSFEWVASYEQYF.

The chain combines TRBV13 with TRBJ2-7, with no clear D. Germline V gene data show CDR1 as PRHDT and CDR2 as FYEKMQ (reference sequence). V shed 5 bases and J shed 3 bases, with 20 bases lying between them. CDR3 length: 16 amino acids. The CDR3 sequence: CASSPLMTVRYYEQYF. As DNA, the CDR3 is TGTGCCAGCAGCCCTCTTATGACTGTACGATACTACGAGCAGTACTTC.

This clonotype was recorded a few times. The V gene is TRBV20-1, the J gene TRBJ2-5; 7 nucleotides align to TRBD2. The CDR3 contains 13 residues. CDR1 is DFQATT and CDR2 is SNEGSKA in the germline V gene (reference sequence). V lost 3 bases and J lost 5; bases outside the gene matches: 6. CDR3 amino acids: CSASRGGEETQYF. CDR3 bases: TGCAGTGCTAGCCGGGGAGGGGAGGAGACCCAGTACTTC.

The chain recombines TRBV28 with TRBJ2-7; D not resolved. The germline CDR1 and CDR2 sequences are MDHEN and SYDVKM. V gave up 7 bases and J gave up 0 bases, with 4 bases separating them. The CDR3 runs to 11 residues. DNA of the CDR3: TGTGCCAGCATTCTCTCCTACGAGCAGTACTTC. Its protein product is CASILSYEQYF.

The chain links TRBV12-3 or TRBV12-4 to TRBJ2-7; 11 bases are a match to TRBD2. V was pared by 6 bases and J by 3 bases, with 4 bases of the junction left unmatched. This CDR3 comprises 14 residues. The CDR3 bases are TGTGCCAGCAGCTGGGGACTAGCGGACTACGAGCAGTACTTC. Its translation is CASSWGLADYEQYF.

This clonotype was seen a few times. This CDR3 reads CASRLAGANVLTF. The CDR3 nucleotides read TGTGCCAGCAGGTTGGCTGGGGCCAACGTCCTGACTTTC. The chain joins TRBV7-9 to TRBJ2-6; D unresolved. Per germline, CDR1 SEHNR and CDR2 FQNEAQ (reference sequence). Trimming removed 6 bases at V and 2 bases at J, with 5 bases between. The CDR3 has 13 amino acids.

V gene TRBV4-3 combines with J gene TRBJ2-7; possibly TRBD2 for D (6 bases). Trimming took off 4 bases at V and 4 bases at J, with 14 bases between the two ends. This CDR3 has 14 amino acids. Germline V gives CDR1 LGHNA, CDR2 YSLEER. CDR3 in DNA: TGCGCCAGCAGCCTCTATGCCGGGAGTTACGAGCAGTACTTC. Translation: CASSLYAGSYEQYF.

V is TRBV29-1 and J is TRBJ2-3; D unclear. The CDR3 is 12 amino acids. Germline V gene data show CDR1 as SQVTM and CDR2 as ANQGSEA. The germline V and J ends were trimmed by 5 bases and 2 bases, with 8 bases remaining between them. The CDR3 DNA follows: TGCAGCGTTTGGCAGAACACAGATACGCAGTATTTT. Translated, it gives CSVWQNTDTQYF.

This clonotype has at least ten counts. The chain links TRBV4-3 to TRBJ2-1; 7 bases fit TRBD2. The length of the CDR3 is 15 residues. V shed 1 base, J shed 3 bases, and the junction held 3 bases outside the gene matches. The germline CDR1 and CDR2 sequences are LGHNA and YSLEER. This CDR3 reads CASSQGASGYNEQFF. Written as DNA, the CDR3 is TGCGCCAGCAGCCAAGGGGCTAGCGGCTACAATGAGCAGTTCTTC.

The chain links TRBV6-1 to TRBJ2-1; the match to TRBD2 covers 8 bases. V was clipped by 8 bases and J by 2 bases; unmatched bases: 11. The CDR3 runs to 16 residues. Germline V gene data show CDR1 as MNHNS and CDR2 as SASEGT. CDR3 bases: TGTGCCAGCGCACCTAAGGGGGGACTAGCCTACAATGAGCAGTTCTTC. Protein sequence: CASAPKGGLAYNEQFF.

This clonotype was recorded a few times. The chain recombines TRBV5-1 with TRBJ1-1, with TRBD1 matching 7 bases. Unmatched junction bases numbered 7, after V lost 4 bases and J lost 1 base. This CDR3 region has 15 residues. Per germline, CDR1 SGHRS and CDR2 YFSETQ. The CDR3 sequence is CASSERTGENTEAFF. The CDR3 nucleotides are TGCGCCAGCAGCGAACGGACAGGTGAGAACACTGAAGCTTTCTTT.

This chain links TRBV28 with TRBJ2-7; a possible D gene is TRBD1 (5 bases). This CDR3 comprises 15 residues. The V gene lost 3 bases and the J gene lost 4 bases, with 16 bases spanning the gap. Per germline, CDR1 MDHEN and CDR2 SYDVKM. The CDR3 is CASSFPLGHRYEQYF. CDR3 bases: TGTGCCAGCAGTTTCCCTCTAGGCCACAGGTACGAGCAGTACTTC.

This clonotype was recorded a few times. The chain has TRBV4-2 and TRBJ2-5; D unclear. V was trimmed by 0 bases and J by 5 bases, leaving 4 bases between them. This CDR3 has 12 residues. Germline loops: CDR1 LGHNA, CDR2 YNFKEQ. The CDR3 sequence is CASSQDYETQYF. As DNA, the CDR3 is TGTGCCAGCAGCCAAGACTACGAGACCCAGTACTTC.

J is TRBJ2-1 and V is TRBV20-1, with TRBD1 as a possible D gene (5 bases). CDR3 length: 14 amino acids. V shed 1 base and J shed 5 bases, with 12 bases lying between them. CDR1 is DFQATT and CDR2 is SNEGSKA in the germline V gene (reference sequence). The DNA of the CDR3 is TGCAGTGCTAGAGCGCCAGGGTTCCACAATGAGCAGTTCTTC. This sequence encodes CSARAPGFHNEQFF.

The rearrangement joins TRBV20-1 to TRBJ2-2; 8 positions match TRBD2. After removal of 6 bases from V and 0 bases from J, the junction contained 9 bases not matched to a gene. Germline V CDR1 and CDR2: DFQATT, SNEGSKA (reference sequence). The CDR3 totals 16 residues. CDR3 bases: TGCAGTGCGGAGCGGACTAGCAGATCGAACACCGGGGAGCTGTTTTTT. Protein product: CSAERTSRSNTGELFF.

This clonotype was found a few times. V and J are TRBV29-1 and TRBJ1-1; no clear D gene. V lost 7 bases, J lost 3 bases, and 6 bases lay in between. The CDR3 has 10 residues. Germline CDR1 reads SQVTM; CDR2 reads ANQGSEA. CDR3 in DNA: TGCAGCGCTCTAGACACTGAAGCTTTCTTT. Amino acids: CSALDTEAFF.

This clonotype has just one count. The CDR3 loop is CSVEFRLGQTYNEQFF. The CDR3 coding sequence is TGCAGCGTTGAATTTCGTCTTGGACAAACATACAATGAGCAGTTCTTC. The chain combines TRBV29-1 with TRBJ2-1, with D perhaps TRBD1 (5 bases). Germline V lookup: CDR1 SQVTM, CDR2 ANQGSEA. The V end was cut by 2 bases, the J end by 4 bases, with 18 bases between. The CDR3 has 16 residues.

In this sample, this clonotype turned up a few times. The chain employs TRBV15 and TRBJ1-2; D gene uncertain. Trimming shortened V by 3 bases and J by 2 bases, and 13 bases separated the two germline ends. CDR1 is LNHNV, CDR2 YYDKDF, per germline (reference sequence). The CDR3 consists of 15 residues. The DNA for the CDR3 is TGTGCCACCAGCAGGTGGGGAGAGATGAACTATGGCTACACCTTC. Translating gives CATSRWGEMNYGYTF. The full variable domain, completed using reference TRBV15 and TRBJ1-2, is DAMVIQNPRYQVTQFGKPVTLSCSQTLNHNVMYWYQQKSSQAPKLLFHYYDKDFNNEADTPDNFQSRRPNTSFCFLDIRSPGLGDTAMYLCATSRWGEMNYGYTFGSGTRLTVV.

This chain connects TRBV28 to TRBJ2-7; the D call may be TRBD1 or TRBD2 (5 bases each). The CDR3 covers 14 residues. V gave up 4 bases and J gave up 5 bases, with 15 bases separating them. Germline loops: CDR1 MDHEN, CDR2 SYDVKM. CDR3 in DNA: TGTGCCAGCAGTTGGTCCGAGGGGTTGAACGAGCAGTACTTC. It encodes CASSWSEGLNEQYF.

A few counts support this clonotype. The V and J genes are TRBV29-1 and TRBJ2-7; D call uncertain. V gave up 4 bases and J gave up 4 bases, with 5 bases separating them. CDR3 size: 10 residues. Germline-derived CDR1 and CDR2 are SQVTM and ANQGSEA. CDR3 residues: CSVVGYEQYF. The CDR3 region has the DNA TGCAGCGTTGTGGGGTACGAGCAGTACTTC.

This clonotype was picked up many times. V and J are TRBV4-2 and TRBJ1-1, with TRBD1 identical over 7 bases. There are 16 residues in the CDR3. The germline CDR1 and CDR2 sequences are LGHNA and YNFKEQ. V was pared by 0 bases and J by 7 bases, with 11 bases of the junction left unmatched. CDR3 coding DNA: TGTGCCAGCAGCCAAGACTCAGACAGGGCGTGGGGTGAAGCTTTCTTT. It specifies CASSQDSDRAWGEAFF.

V usage is TRBV7-9 and J usage is TRBJ1-5; 9 bases fit TRBD1. Unmatched junction bases numbered 3, after V lost 5 bases and J lost 1 base. The CDR3 has 15 residues. Germline V gene lookup returns CDR1 SEHNR and CDR2 FQNEAQ (reference sequence). This CDR3 is CASSQGQGSNQPQHF. As DNA, the CDR3 is TGTGCCAGCAGCCAGGGACAGGGCAGCAATCAGCCCCAGCATTTT.

The J gene is TRBJ2-3, the V gene TRBV5-4, with TRBD1 as a possible D gene (6 bases). The CDR3 is 16 residues long. Deletions cut 4 bases from V and 2 bases from J, with 17 bases between. CDR1 SGHNT and CDR2 YYREEE come from the germline V gene (reference sequence). The CDR3 sequence is CASSPTGSGLTDTQYF. Here the CDR3 DNA reads TGTGCCAGCAGCCCAACAGGGTCGGGGCTCACAGATACGCAGTATTTT.

This clonotype came up a few times. The chain couples TRBV7-9 to TRBJ2-5, with D perhaps TRBD1 or TRBD2 (5 bases each). V gave up 7 bases and J gave up 5 bases, with 14 bases separating them. The CDR3 is 13 amino acids. Germline V lookup: CDR1 SEHNR, CDR2 FQNEAQ (reference sequence). The chain's CDR3 is CASNMGVPETQYF. CDR3 nucleotide sequence: TGTGCCAGCAACATGGGGGTCCCGGAGACCCAGTACTTC. The full variable domain, completed using reference TRBV7-9 and TRBJ2-5, is DTGVSQNPRHKITKRGQNVTFRCDPISEHNRLYWYRQTLGQGPEFLTYFQNEAQLEKSRLLSDRFSAERPKGSFSTLEIQRTEQGDSAMYLCASNMGVPETQYFGPGTRLLVL.

This clonotype showed up just a few times. An end of the junction does not agree with germline; a read error may underlie this. DNA for the CDR3: TGTGCCAGCAGCGTAGCGGATTTCTCCTACGAGCAGTACTTC. This encodes CASSVADFSYEQYF. The chain links TRBV7-2 to TRBJ2-7, with a weak D call TRBD2 (6 bases). This CDR3 has 14 amino acids. CDR1 and CDR2 from the germline V gene are SGHTA and FQGNSA.

This rearrangement joins TRBV12-3 or TRBV12-4 to TRBJ1-1; maybe TRBD1 (6 bases). The CDR3 has 15 residues. V lost 2 bases and J lost 1, with 11 bases in between. The CDR3 region is CASSLSQDRNTEAFF. CDR3 nucleotides: TGTGCCAGCAGTTTAAGTCAGGACAGGAACACTGAAGCTTTCTTT.

This chain uses TRBV29-1 with TRBJ2-5; 7 bases line up with TRBD2. The CDR3 length is 14 residues. Trimming at V came to 3 bases and at J to 5 bases, leaving 9 bases not matched to a gene. Germline V gene sequence: CDR1 SQVTM, CDR2 ANQGSEA. The CDR3 DNA follows: TGCAGCGTTGAGTGGCGGGAGTTGGCCGAGACCCAGTACTTC. Protein product: CSVEWRELAETQYF.

The chain has TRBV4-2 and TRBJ1-1; 8 bases line up with TRBD1. V lost 7 bases to trimming and J lost 1 base; unmatched junction nucleotides: 23. The germline gives CDR1 LGHNA, CDR2 YNFKEQ. The CDR3 is 20 residues long. The CDR3 sequence is CASTPDLRAPRDRKNTEAFF. Here the CDR3 DNA reads TGTGCCAGCACCCCGGATTTGAGAGCTCCACGGGACAGGAAGAACACTGAAGCTTTCTTT.